This T cell receptor beta chain was documented in a study of OX40 agonist ivuxolimab in advanced cancers. Study context: All patients had ivuxolimab intravenously every 2 weeks at 0.01 to 10 mg/kg. Dose-escalation cases comprised hepatocellular carcinoma, melanoma, renal cell or head and neck cancer. Patients were roughly 81% male with ages roughly 23 to 79, mean about 54.

Profiling relied on immunoSEQ multiplex PCR, and the TCRdb table lists in-frame clones only, not all of them. This sample has approximately 58,000 clones, with about four fifths found just once. Study results and limitations: At 0.1 to 3.0 mg/kg and by week 6, CD4+ and CD8+ T cells in the blood had expanded clonally.

Worth noting for this clone: As yet, its antigen is unknown.

The CDR3 has 13 amino acids. Germline V CDR1 and CDR2: SGDLS, YYNGEE. V lost 5 bases and J 11 bases, leaving 19 bases between the germline ends. V and J are TRBV9 and TRBJ2-5; the D is unclear. Material: CD4+ or CD8+ T cells sorted from blood, obtained in a trial of the OX40 agonist ivuxolimab. This sequence originates from an adult with an advanced solid tumor such as melanoma, head and neck, liver or kidney cancer. CDR3 nucleotides: TGTGCCAGCAGTCTAATGACGGGCTCGTGGCAGTACTTC. Amino acid sequence: CASSLMTGSWQYF.